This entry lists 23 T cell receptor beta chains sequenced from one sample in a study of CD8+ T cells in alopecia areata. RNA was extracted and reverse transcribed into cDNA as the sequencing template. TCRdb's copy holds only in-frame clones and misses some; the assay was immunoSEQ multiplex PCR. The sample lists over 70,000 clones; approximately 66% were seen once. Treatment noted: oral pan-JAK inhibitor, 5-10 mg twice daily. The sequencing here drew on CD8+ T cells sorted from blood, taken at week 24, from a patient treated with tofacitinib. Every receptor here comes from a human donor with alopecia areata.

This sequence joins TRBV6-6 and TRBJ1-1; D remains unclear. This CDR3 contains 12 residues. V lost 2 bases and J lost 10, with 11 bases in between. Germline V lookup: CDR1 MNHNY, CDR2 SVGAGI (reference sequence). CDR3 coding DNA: TGTGCCAGCAGTTACGGATCTCCGGGAGCTTTCTTT. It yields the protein CASSYGSPGAFF.

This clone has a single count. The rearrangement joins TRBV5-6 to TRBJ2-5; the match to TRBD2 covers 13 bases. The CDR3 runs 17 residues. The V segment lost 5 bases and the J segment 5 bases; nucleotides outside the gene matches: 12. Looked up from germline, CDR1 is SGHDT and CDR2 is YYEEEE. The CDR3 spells CASRPAALLAGGETQYF. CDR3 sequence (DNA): TGTGCCAGCAGACCCGCAGCCCTACTAGCGGGGGGGGAGACCCAGTACTTC.

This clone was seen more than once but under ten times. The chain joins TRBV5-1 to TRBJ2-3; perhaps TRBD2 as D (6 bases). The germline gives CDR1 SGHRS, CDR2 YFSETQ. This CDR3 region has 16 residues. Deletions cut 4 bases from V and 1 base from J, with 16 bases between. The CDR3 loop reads CASSQDLQRGTDTQYF. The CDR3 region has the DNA TGCGCCAGCAGCCAAGATCTCCAGCGGGGCACAGATACGCAGTATTTT.

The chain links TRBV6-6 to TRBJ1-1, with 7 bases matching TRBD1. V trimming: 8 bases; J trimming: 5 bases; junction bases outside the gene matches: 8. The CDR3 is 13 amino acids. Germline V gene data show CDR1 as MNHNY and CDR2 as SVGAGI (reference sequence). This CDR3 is CASETGPVTEAFF. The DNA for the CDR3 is TGTGCCAGCGAGACAGGGCCGGTTACTGAAGCTTTCTTT.

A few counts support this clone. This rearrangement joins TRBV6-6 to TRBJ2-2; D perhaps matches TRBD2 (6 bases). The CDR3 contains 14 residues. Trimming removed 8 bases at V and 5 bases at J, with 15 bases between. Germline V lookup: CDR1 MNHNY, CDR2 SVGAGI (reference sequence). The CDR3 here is CASSYFRGTGELFF. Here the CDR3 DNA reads TGTGCCAGCTCGTATTTTCGGGGGACCGGGGAGCTGTTTTTT.

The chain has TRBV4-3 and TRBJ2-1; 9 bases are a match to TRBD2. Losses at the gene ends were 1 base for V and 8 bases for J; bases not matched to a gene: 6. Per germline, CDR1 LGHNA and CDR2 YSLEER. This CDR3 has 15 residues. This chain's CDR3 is CASSQAAGGRHEQFF. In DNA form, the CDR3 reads TGCGCCAGCAGCCAAGCAGCGGGAGGCCGCCATGAGCAGTTCTTC.

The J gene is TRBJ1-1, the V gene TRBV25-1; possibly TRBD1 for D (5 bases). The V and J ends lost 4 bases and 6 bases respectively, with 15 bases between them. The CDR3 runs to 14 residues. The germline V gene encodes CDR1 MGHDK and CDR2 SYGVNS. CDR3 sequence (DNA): TGTGCCAGCAGTGCTCCGGGGGGATATCCTGAAGCTTTCTTT. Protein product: CASSAPGGYPEAFF.

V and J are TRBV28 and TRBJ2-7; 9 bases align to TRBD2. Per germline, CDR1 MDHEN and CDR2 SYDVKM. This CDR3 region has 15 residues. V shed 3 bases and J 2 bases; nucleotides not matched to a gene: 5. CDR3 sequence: CASSLKTSGTYEQYF. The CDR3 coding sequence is TGTGCCAGCAGTTTGAAGACTAGCGGAACCTACGAGCAGTACTTC.

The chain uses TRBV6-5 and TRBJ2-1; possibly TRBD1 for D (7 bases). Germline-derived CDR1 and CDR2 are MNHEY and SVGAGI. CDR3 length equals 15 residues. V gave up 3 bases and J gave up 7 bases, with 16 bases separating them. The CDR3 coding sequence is TGTGCCAGCAGTTATAACTTACAGGGGAGGAATGAGCAGTTCTTC. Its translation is CASSYNLQGRNEQFF.

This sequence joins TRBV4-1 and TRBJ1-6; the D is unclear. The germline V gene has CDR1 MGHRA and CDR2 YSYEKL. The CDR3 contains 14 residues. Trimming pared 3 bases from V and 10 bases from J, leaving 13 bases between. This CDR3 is CASSQKDGWSPLHF. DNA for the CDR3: TGCGCCAGCAGCCAGAAAGATGGGTGGTCACCCCTCCACTTT.

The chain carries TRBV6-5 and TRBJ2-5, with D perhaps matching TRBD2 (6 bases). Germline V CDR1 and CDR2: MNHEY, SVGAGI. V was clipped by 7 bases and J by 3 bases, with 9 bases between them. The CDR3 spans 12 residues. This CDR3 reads CASKTSEETQYF. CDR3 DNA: TGTGCCAGCAAGACTAGTGAAGAGACCCAGTACTTC.

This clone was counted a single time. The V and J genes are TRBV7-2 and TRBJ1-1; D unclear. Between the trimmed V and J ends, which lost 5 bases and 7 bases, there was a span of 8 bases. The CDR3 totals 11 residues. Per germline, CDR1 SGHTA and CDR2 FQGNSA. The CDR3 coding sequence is TGTGCCAGCAGCGTATACAGTGAAGCTTTCTTT. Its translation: CASSVYSEAFF.

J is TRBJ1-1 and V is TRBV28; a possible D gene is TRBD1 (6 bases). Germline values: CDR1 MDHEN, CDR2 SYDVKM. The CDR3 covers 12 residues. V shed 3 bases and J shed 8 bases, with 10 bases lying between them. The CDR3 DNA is TGTGCCAGCAGTTTCGGGGGACAAGAAGCTTTCTTT. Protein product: CASSFGGQEAFF.

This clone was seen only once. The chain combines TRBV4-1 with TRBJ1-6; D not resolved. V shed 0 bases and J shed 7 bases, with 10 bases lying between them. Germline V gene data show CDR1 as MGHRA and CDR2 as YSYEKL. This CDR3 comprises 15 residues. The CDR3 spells CASSQEAVGNSPLHF. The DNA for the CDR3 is TGCGCCAGCAGCCAAGAAGCCGTAGGGAATTCACCCCTCCACTTT.

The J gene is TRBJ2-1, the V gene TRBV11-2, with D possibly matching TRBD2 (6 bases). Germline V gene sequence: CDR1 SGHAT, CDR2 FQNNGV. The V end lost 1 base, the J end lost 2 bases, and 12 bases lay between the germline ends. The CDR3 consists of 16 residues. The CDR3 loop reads CASSLVPGVTYNEQFF. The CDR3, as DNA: TGTGCCAGCAGCTTAGTACCGGGGGTTACCTACAATGAGCAGTTCTTC.

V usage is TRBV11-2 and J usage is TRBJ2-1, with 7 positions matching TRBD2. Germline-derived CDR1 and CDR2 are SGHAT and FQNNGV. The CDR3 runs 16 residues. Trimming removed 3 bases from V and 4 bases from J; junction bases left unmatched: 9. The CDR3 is CASSFLGGSRYNEQFF. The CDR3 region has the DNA TGTGCCAGCAGCTTTTTGGGCGGGAGCCGATACAATGAGCAGTTCTTC.

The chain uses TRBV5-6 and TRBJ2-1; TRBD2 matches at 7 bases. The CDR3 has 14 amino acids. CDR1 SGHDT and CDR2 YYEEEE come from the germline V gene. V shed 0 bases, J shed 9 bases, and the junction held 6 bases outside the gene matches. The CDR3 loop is CASSLDFREGEQFF. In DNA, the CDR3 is TGTGCCAGCAGCTTGGACTTCAGGGAGGGTGAGCAGTTCTTC.

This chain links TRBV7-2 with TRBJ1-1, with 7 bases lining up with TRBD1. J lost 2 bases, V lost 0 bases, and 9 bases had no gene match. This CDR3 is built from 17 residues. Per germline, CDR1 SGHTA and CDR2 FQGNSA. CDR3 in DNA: TGTGCCAGCAGCTTAGCCCTGACAGGGACCAGTAACACTGAAGCTTTCTTT. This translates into CASSLALTGTSNTEAFF.

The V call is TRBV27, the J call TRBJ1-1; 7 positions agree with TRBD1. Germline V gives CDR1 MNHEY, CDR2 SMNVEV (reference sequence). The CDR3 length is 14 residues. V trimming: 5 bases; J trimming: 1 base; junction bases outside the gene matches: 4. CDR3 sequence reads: CASSPRTGNTEAFF. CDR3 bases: TGTGCCAGCAGTCCCCGGACAGGGAACACTGAAGCTTTCTTT.

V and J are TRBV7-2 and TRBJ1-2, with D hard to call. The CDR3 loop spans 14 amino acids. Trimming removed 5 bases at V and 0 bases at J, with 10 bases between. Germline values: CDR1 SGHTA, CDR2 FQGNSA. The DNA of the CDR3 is TGTGCCAGCAGCGAGCCCTATGCTAACTATGGCTACACCTTC. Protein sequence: CASSEPYANYGYTF.

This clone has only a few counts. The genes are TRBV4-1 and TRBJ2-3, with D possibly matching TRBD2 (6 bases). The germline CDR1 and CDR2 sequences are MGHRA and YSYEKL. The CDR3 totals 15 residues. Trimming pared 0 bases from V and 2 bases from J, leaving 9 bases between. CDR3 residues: CASSQDGGFTDTQYF. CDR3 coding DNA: TGCGCCAGCAGCCAAGATGGGGGGTTCACAGATACGCAGTATTTT.

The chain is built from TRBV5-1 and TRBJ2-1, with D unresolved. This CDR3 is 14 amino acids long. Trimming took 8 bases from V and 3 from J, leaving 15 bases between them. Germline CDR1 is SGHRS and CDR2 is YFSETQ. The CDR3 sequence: CASRAVVYYNEQFF. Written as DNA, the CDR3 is TGCGCCAGTAGGGCAGTGGTTTACTACAATGAGCAGTTCTTC.

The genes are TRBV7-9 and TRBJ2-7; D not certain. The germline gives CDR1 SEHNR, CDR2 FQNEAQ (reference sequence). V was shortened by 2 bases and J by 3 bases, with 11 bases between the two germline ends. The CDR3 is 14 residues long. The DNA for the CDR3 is TGTGCCAGCAGCTTAAGTATTCCCTTCTACGAGCAGTACTTC. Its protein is CASSLSIPFYEQYF.